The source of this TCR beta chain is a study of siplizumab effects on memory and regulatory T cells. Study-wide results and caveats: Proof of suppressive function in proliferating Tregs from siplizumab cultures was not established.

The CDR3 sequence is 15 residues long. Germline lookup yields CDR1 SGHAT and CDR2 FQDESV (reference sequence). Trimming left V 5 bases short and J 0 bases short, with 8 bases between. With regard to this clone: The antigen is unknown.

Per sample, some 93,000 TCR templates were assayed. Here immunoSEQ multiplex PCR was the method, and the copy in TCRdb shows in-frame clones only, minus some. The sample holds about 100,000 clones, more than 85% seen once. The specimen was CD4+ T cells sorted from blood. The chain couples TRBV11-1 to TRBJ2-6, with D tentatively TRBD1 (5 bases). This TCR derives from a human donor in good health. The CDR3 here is CASSADNSGANVLTF. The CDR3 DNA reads TGTGCCAGCAGCGCGGACAACTCTGGGGCCAACGTCCTGACTTTC.